Below are 24 T cell receptor beta chains sequenced from a single sample in a study of blood T cells in healthy people across ages. Together with a sample-barcoded 5' primer, a J-beta primer mix was included in a second PCR lasting about 7 to 11 cycles. TCRdb passed the 5' RACE reads through MiXCR, listing each CDR3 protein once. In the table there are roughly 680,000 distinct CDR3 sequences, about 51% of which are singletons. Sequencing input: blood. The source of these receptors is an elderly woman in good health.

V is TRBV29-1 and J is TRBJ2-1; D may be TRBD1 or TRBD2 (6 bases each). The CDR3 is 15 residues long. CDR1 SQVTM and CDR2 ANQGSEA come from the germline V gene. Between the trimmed V and J ends, which lost 8 bases and 3 bases, there was a span of 20 bases. CDR3 sequence reads: CSYEGGTTDYNEQFF. CDR3 DNA: TGCAGCTACGAAGGAGGGACAACAGACTACAATGAGCAGTTCTTC.

Points on this clonotype: A clone one base away is much larger, so this may be a read error. This chain joins TRBV7-3 and TRBJ2-3, with a possible D match to TRBD2 (6 bases). The ends were cut back, 2 bases at V and 8 bases at J, with 11 bases in the middle. Germline V gene sequence: CDR1 SGHTA, CDR2 FQGTGA. The CDR3 runs to 13 residues. The CDR3, as DNA: TGTGCCAGCAGCTTATCTTGGGGAGGTACGCAGTATTTT. It encodes CASSLSWGGTQYF.

V usage is TRBV6-2 or TRBV6-3 and J usage is TRBJ1-5, with D perhaps TRBD1 (5 bases). V lost 5 bases and J lost 0, with 14 bases in between. The germline gives CDR1 MNHEY, CDR2 SVGEGT. CDR3 size: 16 residues. The CDR3 is CASSNPDSHSNQPQHF. The CDR3, as DNA: TGTGCCAGCAGTAACCCAGACAGCCATAGCAATCAGCCCCAGCATTTT.

The chain couples TRBV27 to TRBJ2-2, with 7 bases identical to TRBD1. This CDR3 contains 16 residues. J gave up 2 bases and V 3 bases, and 6 bases lay outside the gene matches. In germline, CDR1 is MNHEY, CDR2 SMNVEV (reference sequence). Here the CDR3 DNA reads TGTGCCAGCAGTTTCCGGACAGGAGCAAACACCGGGGAGCTGTTTTTT. Its translation is CASSFRTGANTGELFF.

This chain uses TRBV13 with TRBJ2-7; D might be TRBD2 (5 bases). The CDR3 spans 15 residues. Germline loops: CDR1 PRHDT, CDR2 FYEKMQ (reference sequence). Deletions cut 0 bases from V and 7 bases from J, with 16 bases between. Written as DNA, the CDR3 is TGTGCCAGCAGCTTAGGGGCGGGTAGATCGAATGAGCAGTACTTC. Protein sequence: CASSLGAGRSNEQYF.

This clonotype came up many times. The chain's CDR3 is CASSGAGGRTDTQYF. In DNA, the CDR3 is TGTGCCAGCAGCGGTGCAGGGGGCCGCACAGATACGCAGTATTTT. The chain uses TRBV9 and TRBJ2-3; 8 nucleotides align to TRBD1. This CDR3 is built from 15 residues. CDR1 is SGDLS and CDR2 is YYNGEE in the germline V gene. J gave up 1 base and V 3 bases, and 4 bases lay outside the gene matches.

Comment on this clonotype: A single base separates this from a much larger clone, so it may be a read error. The chain carries TRBV29-1 and TRBJ1-5; D is perhaps TRBD1 (5 bases). This CDR3 has 12 amino acids. Looked up from germline, CDR1 is SQVTM and CDR2 is ANQGSEA. The V and J ends lost 4 bases and 9 bases respectively, with 13 bases between them. CDR3 nucleotides: TGCAGCGTTGGGGGGGGTAGTCGGCCCCAGCATTTT. This encodes CSVGGGSRPQHF.

This clonotype was recorded a few times. In DNA, the CDR3 is TGCAGTGCCTCAGCACGGGGGCTCGATAGCTCCTACAATGAGCAGTTCTTC. Amino acid sequence: CSASARGLDSSYNEQFF. The V gene is TRBV20-1, the J gene TRBJ2-1, with D perhaps TRBD1 or TRBD2 (6 bases each). Trimming removed 6 bases at V and 0 bases at J, with 21 bases between. Per the germline V gene, CDR1 is DFQATT and CDR2 is SNEGSKA (reference sequence). The length of the CDR3 is 17 residues.

The rearrangement links TRBV27 to TRBJ2-3; 7 nucleotides align to TRBD1. The CDR3 consists of 15 residues. In germline, CDR1 is MNHEY, CDR2 SMNVEV (reference sequence). The junction had 6 bases not matched to a gene; V was cut back by 5 bases and J by 1 base. DNA for the CDR3: TGTGCCAGCAGTCACAGGGGTATGGGCACAGATACGCAGTATTTT. This gives the protein CASSHRGMGTDTQYF.

The J gene is TRBJ2-1, the V gene TRBV12-5; D ambiguous. Looked up from germline, CDR1 is LGHNT and CDR2 is FRNRAP. V was clipped by 7 bases and J by 8 bases, with 12 bases between them. The CDR3 contains 12 residues. CDR3 nucleotide sequence: TGTGCTAGTGACCTAACGACGGATGAGCAGTTCTTC. As protein: CASDLTTDEQFF.

Comments on this clonotype: Here the CDR3 omits its conserved ending phenylalanine or tryptophan, so a read error is the likely source. CDR3 sequence: CACSQQIASSYNEQFV. The CDR3 coding sequence is TGTGCCTGCAGCCAACAAATAGCGAGCTCCTACAATGAGCAGTTCGTC. The chain combines TRBV4-2 with TRBJ2-1; possibly TRBD2 for D (5 bases). The germline CDR1 and CDR2 sequences are LGHNA and YNFKEQ. The CDR3 loop spans 16 amino acids.

This clonotype came up a few times. The chain carries TRBV12-3 or TRBV12-4 and TRBJ2-5; 16 positions agree with TRBD2. This CDR3 has 15 amino acids. J lost 11 bases, V lost 6 bases, and 9 bases had no gene match. The CDR3 DNA reads TGTGCCAGCAGCTCCGGGACTAGCGGGAGGGATGAGCAGTACTTC. Protein product: CASSSGTSGRDEQYF.

J is TRBJ2-4 and V is TRBV28, with no clear D. The tail of the sequence fits TRBJ2-7 better, so the J call may be wrong. This CDR3 has 13 amino acids. Germline V gene lookup returns CDR1 MDHEN and CDR2 SYDVKM. Here the CDR3 reads CASSYQNSYEQYF. The CDR3 bases are TGTGCCAGCAGTTATCAGAATTCCTACGAGCAGTACTTC.

This clonotype was seen ten or more times. V gene TRBV3-1 combines with J gene TRBJ2-1; TRBD1 agrees at 12 bases. V was pared by 5 bases and J by 9 bases, with 8 bases of the junction left unmatched. This CDR3 contains 15 residues. Per the germline V gene, CDR1 is LGHDT and CDR2 is YNNKEL (reference sequence). The CDR3 reads CASSARDRGPSEQFF. The DNA of the CDR3 is TGTGCCAGCAGCGCCCGGGACAGGGGGCCAAGTGAGCAGTTCTTC.

In DNA form, the CDR3 reads TGCGCCAGCAGCCAAGATTCGAGGACTTGGCGGGGGAGAGGAGAGACCCAGTACTTC. It specifies CASSQDSRTWRGRGETQYF. The chain combines TRBV4-3 with TRBJ2-5, with 7 bases fitting TRBD2. The germline gives CDR1 LGHNA, CDR2 YSLEER. There are 19 residues in the CDR3. J lost 4 bases, V lost 0 bases, and 17 bases had no gene match.

In this sample, this clonotype turned up a few times. The rearrangement links TRBV5-1 to TRBJ1-2; 7 positions match TRBD1. J was trimmed by 5 bases and V by 2 bases; bases with no gene match: 9. The CDR3 is made up of 15 amino acids. Germline values: CDR1 SGHRS, CDR2 YFSETQ. The CDR3 DNA reads TGCGCCAGCAGCTTCACCGGGACAGAGAATTATGGCTACACCTTC. This codes for CASSFTGTENYGYTF.

The rearrangement uses TRBV5-6 and TRBJ2-3, with 7 bases that match TRBD1. The germline V gene has CDR1 SGHDT and CDR2 YYEEEE. With 0 bases clipped from V and 1 base from J, the junction kept 8 bases outside the gene matches. This CDR3 has 17 amino acids. As DNA, the CDR3 is TGTGCCAGCAGCTTGGCGGACAGGTCCCGAGGCACAGATACGCAGTATTTT. Amino acid sequence: CASSLADRSRGTDTQYF.

There are a few counts of this clonotype. The chain carries TRBV5-1 and TRBJ2-5; D remains ambiguous. Looked up from germline, CDR1 is SGHRS and CDR2 is YFSETQ. There are 14 residues in the CDR3. Trimming took 1 base from V and 3 from J, leaving 10 bases between them. The CDR3: CASSLLGSKETQYF. The CDR3 region has the DNA TGCGCCAGCAGCTTGTTAGGCAGTAAAGAGACCCAGTACTTC. Supplemented by reference TRBV5-1 and TRBJ2-5, the full variable domain reads KAGVTQTPRYLIKTRGQQVTLSCSPISGHRSVSWYQQTPGQGLQFLFEYFSETQRNKGNFPGRFSGRQFSNSRSEMNVSTLELGDSALYLCASSLLGSKETQYFGPGTRLLVL.

The chain couples TRBV5-1 to TRBJ1-2, with a weak D call TRBD1 (5 bases). The germline V gene encodes CDR1 SGHRS and CDR2 YFSETQ. V gave up 0 bases and J gave up 5 bases, with 8 bases separating them. CDR3 length: 13 amino acids. The CDR3 nucleotides are TGCGCCAGCAGCTTGGTACAGGAGTATGGCTACACCTTC. This sequence encodes CASSLVQEYGYTF.

For this clonotype: Just one base apart from a much larger clone, this may be a read error. The chain uses TRBV7-9 and TRBJ2-3, with 8 bases matching TRBD2. Trimming cost V 2 bases and J 6 bases; bases outside gene matches: 7. CDR1 and CDR2 from the germline V gene are SEHNR and FQNEAQ (reference sequence). The CDR3 spans 15 residues. The CDR3 reads CASSLIGTRDDTQYF. The CDR3 DNA reads TGTGCCAGCAGCTTAATTGGGACTAGGGATGATACGCAGTATTTT.

The chain has TRBV29-1 and TRBJ2-5; D is possibly TRBD1 (5 bases). The germline gives CDR1 SQVTM, CDR2 ANQGSEA. The CDR3 length is 15 residues. Trimming removed 4 bases at V and 1 base at J, with 16 bases between. CDR3 in amino acids: CSVGGGALRQETQYF. The DNA for the CDR3 is TGCAGCGTTGGGGGTGGGGCCCTACGCCAAGAGACCCAGTACTTC.

This clonotype was detected many times. The rearrangement links TRBV12-3 or TRBV12-4 to TRBJ2-1; D uncertain. Trimming shortened V by 5 bases and J by 8 bases, and 7 bases separated the two germline ends. The length of the CDR3 is 11 residues. CDR3 nucleotides: TGTGCCAGCAGTCCTTCGGATGAGCAGTTCTTC. It codes for CASSPSDEQFF.

This clonotype was observed many times. The rearrangement uses TRBV5-6 and TRBJ2-1; D not resolved. V was clipped by 0 bases and J by 6 bases, with 13 bases between them. Germline CDR1 and CDR2: SGHDT and YYEEEE. The CDR3 sequence is 15 residues long. In DNA form, the CDR3 reads TGTGCCAGCAGCTTGGGCATCGGCAGAGGCAATGAGCAGTTCTTC. It is translated as CASSLGIGRGNEQFF.

This chain links TRBV28 with TRBJ2-5, with 12 positions matching TRBD2. Near its end, the DNA agrees better with TRBJ2-4, so the J call may be wrong. The germline gives CDR1 MDHEN, CDR2 SYDVKM. There are 16 residues in the CDR3. The DNA of the CDR3 is TGTGCCAGCAGTTTATGGACTAGCGGGGGTAAAAACATTCAGTACTTC. This translates into CASSLWTSGGKNIQYF.